A selection of T cell receptor beta chains follows, all from one sample in a study of response to subunit inactivated influenza vaccine. One entry per CDR3 protein results from TCRdb running MiXCR on the RT-PCR reads. The sample has about 190,000 distinct CDR3 sequences, 14% seen once; the top ten hold about 28%. The source was CD8+ T cells sorted from PBMCs, collected about 5 days after vaccination. The source of these receptors is a man aged 45-65 years who received an inactivated influenza vaccine. Each CDR3 is given with its conserved first and last residue. A D gene is named only where the DNA matches it firmly. A clone size is listed for some rows: how often the clone was seen (once, few, many), or a class if it is expanded.

>many|TRBV3-1|-|TRBJ2-1
CASSQDGDRFSQLEQFF
TGTGCCAGCAGCCAAGATGGAGACAGGTTTTCCCAATTAGAGCAGTTCTTC
>many|TRBV19|-|TRBJ2-1
CASSIGLNNEQFF
TGTGCCAGTAGTATAGGGCTGAACAATGAGCAGTTCTTC
>many|TRBV29-1|-|TRBJ2-1
CSVEGRGRGANEQFF
TGCAGCGTTGAAGGGAGAGGGAGGGGGGCTAATGAGCAGTTCTTC
>-|TRBV27|TRBD1|TRBJ2-7
CASSLGTGHEQYF
TGTGCCAGCAGTTTAGGGACAGGTCACGAGCAGTACTTC
>few|TRBV29-1|-|TRBJ2-3
CSVEPQGDLTDTQYF
TGCAGCGTTGAACCGCAGGGAGACTTAACAGATACGCAGTATTTT
>few|TRBV3-1|-|TRBJ2-7
CASSQDGGLSSYEQYF
TGTGCCAGCAGCCAAGACGGGGGGCTCAGCTCCTACGAGCAGTACTTC
>many|TRBV7-8|-|TRBJ2-1
CASSLFAVGSVEQFF
TGTGCCAGCAGCTTATTTGCGGTTGGTAGCGTTGAGCAGTTCTTC
>-|TRBV6-2/TRBV6-3|-|TRBJ1-6
CASSSEGGINSLLHF
TGTGCCAGCAGTTCCGAGGGCGGTATCAATTCACTCCTCCACTTT
>few|TRBV10-2|-|TRBJ2-5
CASSGTLLRPQETQYF
TGCGCCAGCAGTGGGACCCTCCTGCGACCCCAAGAGACCCAGTACTTC
>-|TRBV5-6|-|TRBJ1-1
CASSLGTSGMNTEAFF
TGTGCCAGCAGCTTGGGAACTTCAGGGATGAACACTGAAGCTTTCTTT
>few|TRBV4-3|TRBD2|TRBJ2-1
CASSQDTGTRGNEQFF
TGCGCCAGCAGCCAAGATACAGGGACTAGGGGAAATGAGCAGTTCTTC
>-|TRBV28|-|TRBJ2-7
CASSPHYSYEQYF
TGTGCCAGCAGCCCCCATTACTCCTACGAGCAGTACTTC
>-|TRBV11-2|TRBD2|TRBJ2-3
CASSLELAARTDTQYF
TGTGCCAGCAGCTTAGAGCTAGCGGCGCGCACAGATACGCAGTATTTT
>-|TRBV5-6|-|TRBJ2-7
CASSSGTSFYEQYF
TGTGCCAGCAGCTCCGGGACTTCATTTTACGAGCAGTACTTC
>few|TRBV4-1|TRBD1|TRBJ2-7
CASSQESWTGQGYYYEQYF
TGCGCCAGCAGCCAAGAGTCGTGGACGGGACAGGGATACTACTACGAGCAGTACTTC
>-|TRBV6-1|TRBD2|TRBJ2-4
CASSSSGSLYIQYF
TGTGCCAGCAGCTCTAGCGGGAGTTTATACATTCAGTACTTC
>few|TRBV10-3|-|TRBJ2-2
CAIHGDLRGGELFF
TGTGCCATCCACGGGGACCTTCGGGGCGGGGAGCTGTTTTTT
>-|TRBV2|-|TRBJ1-1
CASSDLGLAMNTEAFF
TGTGCCAGCAGTGACCTGGGACTCGCCATGAACACTGAAGCTTTCTTT
>-|TRBV9|-|TRBJ2-2
CASSVASADTGELFF
TGTGCCAGCAGCGTAGCTAGCGCGGACACCGGGGAGCTGTTTTTT
>few|TRBV7-2|TRBD1|TRBJ1-6
CASSLSQNRDRGSPLHF
TGTGCCAGCAGCTTATCCCAGAACCGGGACAGGGGTTCACCCCTCCACTTT
>many|TRBV18|-|TRBJ2-5
CASSPSLPEETQYF
TGTGCCAGCTCACCTTCACTACCAGAAGAGACCCAGTACTTC
>few|TRBV29-1|-|TRBJ1-2
CSVEVTAYGYTF
TGCAGCGTTGAAGTGACGGCCTACGGCTACACCTTC
>many|TRBV6-2/TRBV6-3|TRBD1|TRBJ2-1
CASSSFGTVNEQFF
TGTGCCAGCAGTTCCTTCGGGACAGTTAATGAGCAGTTCTTC
>few|TRBV29-1|-|TRBJ2-7
CSVGGGNSYEQYF
TGCAGCGTTGGTGGGGGAAACTCCTACGAGCAGTACTTC
>few|TRBV5-1|TRBD2|TRBJ2-1
CASSPLAPSNNEQFF
TGCGCCAGCAGCCCACTAGCGCCTAGCAACAATGAGCAGTTCTTC
>-|TRBV5-5|TRBD1|TRBJ1-2
CASSRTGGDGYTF
TGTGCCAGCAGCAGGACAGGGGGCGATGGCTACACCTTC
>-|TRBV7-9|TRBD1|TRBJ2-7
CASSLEGQGLWEQYF
TGTGCCAGCAGCCTCGAGGGACAGGGGTTGTGGGAGCAGTACTTC
>once|TRBV18|TRBD1|TRBJ2-7
CASSLGQGDEQYF
TGTGCCAGCTCTCTGGGACAGGGGGACGAGCAGTACTTC
>few|TRBV4-1|TRBD1|TRBJ2-5
CASSQGDRKETQYF
TGCGCCAGCAGCCAAGGGGACAGGAAAGAGACCCAGTACTTC